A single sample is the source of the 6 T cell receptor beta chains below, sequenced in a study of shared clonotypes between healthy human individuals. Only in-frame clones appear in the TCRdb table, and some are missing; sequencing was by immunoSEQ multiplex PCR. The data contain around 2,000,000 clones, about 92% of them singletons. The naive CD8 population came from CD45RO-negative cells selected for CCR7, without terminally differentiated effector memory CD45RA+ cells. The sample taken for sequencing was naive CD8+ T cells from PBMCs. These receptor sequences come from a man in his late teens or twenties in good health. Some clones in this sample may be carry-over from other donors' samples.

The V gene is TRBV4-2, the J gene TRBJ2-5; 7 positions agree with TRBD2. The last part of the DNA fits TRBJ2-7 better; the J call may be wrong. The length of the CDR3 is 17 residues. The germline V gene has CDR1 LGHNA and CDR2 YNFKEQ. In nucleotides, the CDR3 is TGTGCCAGCAGCCAGGGCGGACGGGGGGTGATAACTTACGAGCAGTACTTC. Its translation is CASSQGGRGVITYEQYF.

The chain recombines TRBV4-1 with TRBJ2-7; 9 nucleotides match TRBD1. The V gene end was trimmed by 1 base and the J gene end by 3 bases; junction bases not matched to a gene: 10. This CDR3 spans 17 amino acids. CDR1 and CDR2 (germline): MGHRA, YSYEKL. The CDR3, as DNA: TGCGCCAGCAGCCAAGCTTCCGGGACAGGGTTAGTCTACGAGCAGTACTTC. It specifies CASSQASGTGLVYEQYF.

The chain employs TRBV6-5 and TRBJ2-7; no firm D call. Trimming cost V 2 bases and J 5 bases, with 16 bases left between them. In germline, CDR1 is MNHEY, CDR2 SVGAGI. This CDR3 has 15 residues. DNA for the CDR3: TGTGCCAGCAGTTACCTGACTCGGCGGTTTGACGAGCAGTACTTC. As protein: CASSYLTRRFDEQYF.

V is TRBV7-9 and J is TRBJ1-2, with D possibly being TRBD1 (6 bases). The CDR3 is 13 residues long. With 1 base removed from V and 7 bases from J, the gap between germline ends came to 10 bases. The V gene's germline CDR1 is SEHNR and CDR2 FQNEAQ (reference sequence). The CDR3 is CASSLEGGIGYTF. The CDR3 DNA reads TGTGCCAGCAGCTTAGAGGGGGGGATTGGCTACACCTTC.

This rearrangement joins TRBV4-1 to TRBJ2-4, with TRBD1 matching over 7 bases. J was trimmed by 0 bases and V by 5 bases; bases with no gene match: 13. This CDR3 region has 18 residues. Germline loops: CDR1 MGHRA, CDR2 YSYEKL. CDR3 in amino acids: CASSTHLGTDLAKNIQYF. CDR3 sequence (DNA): TGCGCCAGCAGCACTCACCTTGGGACAGATCTAGCCAAAAACATTCAGTACTTC.

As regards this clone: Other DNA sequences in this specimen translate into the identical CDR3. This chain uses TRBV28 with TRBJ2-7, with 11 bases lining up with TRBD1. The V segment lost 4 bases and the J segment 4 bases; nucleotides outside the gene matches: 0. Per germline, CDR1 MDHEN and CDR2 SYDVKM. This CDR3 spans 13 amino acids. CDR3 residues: CASSWDRGYEQYF. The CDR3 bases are TGTGCCAGCAGTTGGGACAGGGGGTACGAGCAGTACTTC.